The clone carrying this TCR beta chain occurred once. What it binds is not known. The data derive from a study of OX40 agonist ivuxolimab in advanced cancers. TCRdb keeps only in-frame clones here, not all; method: immunoSEQ multiplex PCR. The repertoire holds tens of thousands of clones, roughly 90% seen once, with less than 3% in the top ten. Study results and limitations: Antigen specificity was not determined for the expanded peripheral T cells. Compared with others, partial responders at 0.1-3.0 mg/kg displayed clonal expansion among the lowest.

Autoimmune disease history or systemic immunosuppression meant exclusion. Peripheral blood came from all dose cohorts at three timepoints. Trimming stripped 5 bases from V and 3 bases from J, with 4 bases between. This CDR3 region has 12 residues. CDR1 and CDR2 from the germline V gene are SGHTA and FQGTGA. The chain links TRBV7-3 to TRBJ2-2; D unclear. The clonotype comes from an adult with an advanced solid tumor such as melanoma, head and neck, liver or kidney cancer. This material consisted of CD4+ or CD8+ T cells sorted from blood, taken in a trial of the OX40 agonist ivuxolimab. The CDR3 bases are TGTGCCAGCAGCCCCTACACCGGGGAGCTGTTTTTT. Translating it yields CASSPYTGELFF.